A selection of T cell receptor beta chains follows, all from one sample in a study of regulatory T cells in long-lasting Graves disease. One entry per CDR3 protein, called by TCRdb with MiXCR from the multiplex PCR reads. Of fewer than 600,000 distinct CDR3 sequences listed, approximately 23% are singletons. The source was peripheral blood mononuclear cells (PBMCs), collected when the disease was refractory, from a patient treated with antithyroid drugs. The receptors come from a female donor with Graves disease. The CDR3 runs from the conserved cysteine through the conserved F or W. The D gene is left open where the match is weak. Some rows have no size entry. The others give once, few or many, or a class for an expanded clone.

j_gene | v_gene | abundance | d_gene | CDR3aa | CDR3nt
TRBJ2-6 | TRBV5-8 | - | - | CASSFRGANVLTF | TGTGCCAGCAGCTTCCGAGGGGCCAACGTCCTGACTTTC
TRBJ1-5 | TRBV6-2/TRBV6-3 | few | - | CASSDRVGDSNQPQHF | TGTGCCAGCAGTGATAGGGTGGGGGATAGCAATCAGCCCCAGCATTTT
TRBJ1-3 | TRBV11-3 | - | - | CASSSYIGNTIYF | TGTGCCAGCAGCTCCTATATAGGGAACACCATATATTTT
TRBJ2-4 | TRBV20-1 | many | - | CSARDWQGAGNIQYF | TGCAGTGCTAGAGATTGGCAAGGGGCGGGAAACATTCAGTACTTC
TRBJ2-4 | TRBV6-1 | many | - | CASSETRGDIQYF | TGTGCCAGCAGTGAGACTAGGGGGGACATTCAGTACTTC
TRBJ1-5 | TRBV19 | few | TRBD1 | CASHRDRSFSAGQPQHF | TGTGCCAGCCACCGGGACAGGTCTTTTTCGGCGGGTCAGCCCCAGCATTTT
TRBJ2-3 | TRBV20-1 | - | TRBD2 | CSASGLAGMTDTQYF | TGCAGTGCTTCAGGACTAGCGGGGATGACAGATACGCAGTATTTT
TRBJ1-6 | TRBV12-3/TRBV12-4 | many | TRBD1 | CASRSGGYNSPLHF | TGTGCCAGCAGGTCAGGGGGTTATAATTCACCCCTCCACTTT
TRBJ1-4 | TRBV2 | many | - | CASSYGVGEKLFF | TGTGCCAGCAGCTACGGGGTTGGTGAAAAACTGTTTTTT
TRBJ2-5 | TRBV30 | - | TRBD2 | CAWSPTSGGMETQYF | TGTGCCTGGAGTCCGACTAGCGGGGGTATGGAGACCCAGTACTTC
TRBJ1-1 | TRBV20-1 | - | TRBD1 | CSARDRGDRDTEAFF | TGCAGTGCTAGAGATCGCGGGGACAGGGACACTGAAGCTTTCTTT
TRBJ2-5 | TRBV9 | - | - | CASSVGGTQETQYF | TGTGCCAGCAGCGTAGGGGGCACACAAGAGACCCAGTACTTC
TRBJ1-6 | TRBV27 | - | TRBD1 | CAGSEPRQGTNNSPLHF | TGTGCCGGCAGTGAACCACGACAGGGGACAAATAATTCACCCCTCCACTTT
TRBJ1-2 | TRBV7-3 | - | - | CASSFPRGYGYTF | TGTGCCAGCAGCTTCCCACGAGGCTATGGCTACACCTTC
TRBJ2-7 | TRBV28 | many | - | CASSSGKSSYEQYF | TGTGCCAGCAGTAGCGGAAAGAGCTCCTACGAGCAGTACTTC
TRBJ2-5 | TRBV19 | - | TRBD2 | CASSSRLAGNQETQYF | TGTGCCAGTAGTTCTCGACTAGCGGGAAACCAAGAGACCCAGTACTTC
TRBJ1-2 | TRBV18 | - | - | CASSPADLDYGYTF | TGTGCCAGCTCACCAGCAGACCTCGACTATGGCTACACCTTC
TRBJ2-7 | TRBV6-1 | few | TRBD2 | CAGGGLALYEQYF | TGTGCCGGGGGGGGACTAGCGCTCTACGAGCAGTACTTC
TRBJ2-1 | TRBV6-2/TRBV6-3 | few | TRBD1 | CASSYSHRGLSSQFF | TGTGCCAGCAGTTACTCTCACAGGGGGCTCAGCTCGCAGTTCTTC
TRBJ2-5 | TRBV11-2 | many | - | CASSQMETQYF | TGTGCCAGCAGCCAGATGGAGACCCAGTACTTC
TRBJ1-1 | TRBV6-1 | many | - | CASSNHRDLNTEAFF | TGTGCCAGCAGTAACCACAGGGACCTGAACACTGAAGCTTTCTTT
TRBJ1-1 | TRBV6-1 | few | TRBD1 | CASSLLRGPDTEAFF | TGTGCCAGCAGTCTCCTTAGGGGGCCGGACACTGAAGCTTTCTTT
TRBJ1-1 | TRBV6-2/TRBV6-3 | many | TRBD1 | CASSPGTGRMNTEAFF | TGTGCCAGCAGCCCTGGGACAGGGAGAATGAACACTGAAGCTTTCTTT
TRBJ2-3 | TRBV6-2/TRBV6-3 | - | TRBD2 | CASSYPSSGGSGSTDTQYF | TGTGCCAGCAGTTACCCTTCCAGCGGGGGTTCGGGTAGCACAGATACGCAGTATTTT
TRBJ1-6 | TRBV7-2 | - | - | CASSLVGIGGRANSPLHF | TGTGCCAGCAGCTTAGTGGGGATTGGAGGACGGGCCAATTCACCCCTCCACTTT
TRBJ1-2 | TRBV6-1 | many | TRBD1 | CASSRTGPANYGYTF | TGTGCCAGCAGTCGGACAGGGCCTGCTAACTATGGCTACACCTTC
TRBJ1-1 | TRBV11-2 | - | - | CASSSLQGIPEAFF | TGTGCCAGCAGCTCCCTTCAGGGTATCCCTGAAGCTTTCTTT
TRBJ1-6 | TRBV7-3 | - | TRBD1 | CASSGTGDPSSYNSPLHF | TGTGCCAGCAGCGGGACAGGCGACCCCAGCTCCTATAATTCACCCCTCCACTTT
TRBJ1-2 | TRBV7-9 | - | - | CASSLGNGLGYTF | TGTGCCAGCAGCTTAGGGAACGGCTTGGGCTACACCTTC
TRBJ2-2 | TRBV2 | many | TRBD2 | CASSRTSGGMSGELFF | TGTGCCAGCAGTCGGACTAGCGGGGGGATGAGCGGGGAGCTGTTTTTT
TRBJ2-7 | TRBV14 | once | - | CAGSQDKGERGEYEQYF | TGTGCCGGCAGCCAAGATAAAGGGGAGAGGGGCGAGTACGAGCAGTACTTC
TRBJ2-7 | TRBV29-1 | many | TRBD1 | CSVQDRDRGYEQYF | TGCAGCGTGCAAGACCGGGACAGGGGTTACGAGCAGTACTTC
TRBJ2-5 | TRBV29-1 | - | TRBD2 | CSVGLAGRLETQYF | TGCAGCGTCGGACTAGCGGGACGCCTAGAGACCCAGTACTTC
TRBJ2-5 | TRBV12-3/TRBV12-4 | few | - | CASSAQTETQYF | TGTGCCAGCAGCGCTCAGACAGAGACCCAGTACTTC
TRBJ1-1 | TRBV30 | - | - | CAWNKGAVNTEAFF | TGTGCCTGGAATAAAGGGGCGGTGAACACTGAAGCTTTCTTT
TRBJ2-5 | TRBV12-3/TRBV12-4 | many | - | CASSLRQTQYF | TGTGCCAGCAGCTTACGACAGACCCAGTACTTC
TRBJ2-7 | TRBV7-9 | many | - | CASSSDRFYEQYF | TGTGCCAGCAGCTCGGACAGATTCTACGAGCAGTACTTC
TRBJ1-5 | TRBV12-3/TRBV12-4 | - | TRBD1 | CASSLGTVGGEPQHF | TGTGCCAGCAGTCTGGGGACAGTCGGCGGGGAGCCCCAGCATTTT
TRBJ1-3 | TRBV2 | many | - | CASSLSGFTGNTIYF | TGTGCCAGCAGTCTATCCGGGTTTACCGGAAACACCATATATTTT
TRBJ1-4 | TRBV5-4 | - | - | CASSLGGGMAEKLFF | TGTGCCAGCAGCTTGGGGGGTGGTATGGCAGAAAAACTGTTTTTT
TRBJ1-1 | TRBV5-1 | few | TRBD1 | CASSENRGEEAFF | TGCGCCAGCAGCGAGAACAGGGGGGAAGAAGCTTTCTTT
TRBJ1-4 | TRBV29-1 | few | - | CSAGSTNEKLFF | TGCAGCGCTGGATCCACTAATGAAAAACTGTTTTTT
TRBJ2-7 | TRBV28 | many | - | CASSFELMGAADEQYF | TGTGCCAGCAGTTTTGAGTTAATGGGAGCGGCGGACGAGCAGTACTTC
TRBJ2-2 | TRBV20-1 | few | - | CSAREGGPYAGELFF | TGCAGTGCTAGAGAGGGGGGGCCGTACGCCGGGGAGCTGTTTTTT
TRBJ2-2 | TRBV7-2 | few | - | CASSAGVAGHRELFF | TGTGCCAGCAGCGCCGGGGTGGCAGGCCACCGGGAGCTGTTTTTT
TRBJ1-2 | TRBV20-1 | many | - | CSASLTDLDGYTF | TGCAGTGCTAGTCTGACCGACTTGGATGGCTACACCTTC
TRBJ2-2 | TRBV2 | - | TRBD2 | CASRSGRLTGELFF | TGTGCCAGCAGAAGCGGGAGACTAACCGGGGAGCTGTTTTTT
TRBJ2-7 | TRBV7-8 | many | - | CASSLGTALYEQYF | TGTGCCAGCAGCTTAGGGACAGCACTATACGAGCAGTACTTC
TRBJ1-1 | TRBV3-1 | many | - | CASSHQSNTEAFF | TGTGCCAGCAGCCATCAATCGAACACTGAAGCTTTCTTT
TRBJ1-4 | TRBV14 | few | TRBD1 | CASSQPGQGGEKLFF | TGTGCCAGCAGCCAACCAGGACAGGGAGGCGAAAAACTGTTTTTT
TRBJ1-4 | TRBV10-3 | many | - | CAISEEATNEKLFF | TGTGCCATCAGTGAGGAGGCAACTAATGAAAAACTGTTTTTT
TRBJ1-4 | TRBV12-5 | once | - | CASGLAHPATNEKLFF | TGTGCTAGTGGTTTGGCCCACCCAGCAACTAATGAAAAACTGTTTTTT
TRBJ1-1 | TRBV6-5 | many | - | CASSYSGRMNTEAFF | TGTGCCAGCAGTTACAGCGGACGGATGAACACTGAAGCTTTCTTT
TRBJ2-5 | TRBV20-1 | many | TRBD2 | CSAVGGQETQYF | TGCAGTGCTGTCGGGGGGCAAGAGACCCAGTACTTC
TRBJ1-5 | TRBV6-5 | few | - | CASSYGGNSNQPQHF | TGTGCCAGCAGTTACGGCGGCAATAGCAATCAGCCCCAGCATTTT
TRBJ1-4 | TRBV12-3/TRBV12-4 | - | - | CASSPRRDGATNEKLFF | TGTGCCAGCAGTCCGCGGAGGGACGGTGCAACTAATGAAAAACTGTTTTTT
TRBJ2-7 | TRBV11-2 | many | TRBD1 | CASSPGQQNYEQYF | TGTGCCAGCAGCCCGGGACAGCAGAACTACGAGCAGTACTTC